This paragraph covers one TCR beta chain sequence. The antigen is not known. The data were obtained in a study of T and B cells in COVID-19 patients. Study-level background: About 90% of the 20 active-infection patients had comorbidities associated with unfavorable COVID-19 outcome.

Study-level results: At recovery TRB diversity and richness exceeded healthy donors, after highly clonal active COVID-19 repertoires.

TRB rearrangements were amplified by multiplex PCR with BIOMED2 TRB-A/B primers. TCRdb re-called the multiplex PCR reads with MiXCR, one entry per CDR3 protein. The sample lists about 8,000 distinct CDR3 sequences, 20% to 30% seen once, with about a sixth in the top ten. Blood genomic DNA input for TRB amplification was roughly 220-500 ng. The germline CDR1 and CDR2 sequences are MNHEY and SVGAGI. V dropped 6 bases and J dropped 3; count of bases not matched to a gene: 6. The CDR3 covers 14 residues. Sequenced sample: blood. The chain joins TRBV6-5 to TRBJ1-1, with 8 bases aligning to TRBD1. This TCR derives from a human donor with active COVID-19. This chain's CDR3 is CASRDRAGYTEAFF. The CDR3 coding sequence is TGTGCCAGCAGGGACAGGGCGGGGTACACTGAAGCTTTCTTT.